The present T cell receptor (beta chain) was sequenced within a study of spatial heterogeneity in lung cancer. Study details: Detected sequences consistently included more beta-chain ones than alpha-chain ones. Regarding the study as a whole: Ubiquitous expanded tumor TCRs showed up in blood more at resection than follow-up.

There are many counts of this clonotype. What it binds is not known. As for time point: sample taken at primary tumor resection. Material for sequencing was whole RNA from tumor, nontumor lung or frozen PBMC, left unsorted. The approximately 67 donors had untreated early-stage non-small cell lung cancer. MiXCR, run by TCRdb on the 5' RACE reads, gives a single entry per CDR3 protein. The repertoire consists of roughly 79,000 distinct CDR3 sequences, with roughly an eighth occurring once and the leading ten covering approximately 4.2%. The V end lost 5 bases, the J end lost 4 bases, and 8 bases lay between the germline ends. There are 12 residues in the CDR3. Germline V gives CDR1 MGHDK, CDR2 SYGVNS.

This chain links TRBV25-1 with TRBJ1-2; possible D gene TRBD1, 6 bases. This receptor was obtained from a male donor with early-stage non-small cell lung cancer. This specimen consisted of PBMCs, obtained at surgery. CDR3 DNA sequence: TGTGCCAGCAGTAGGGACACCTATGGCTACACCTTC. This encodes CASSRDTYGYTF.